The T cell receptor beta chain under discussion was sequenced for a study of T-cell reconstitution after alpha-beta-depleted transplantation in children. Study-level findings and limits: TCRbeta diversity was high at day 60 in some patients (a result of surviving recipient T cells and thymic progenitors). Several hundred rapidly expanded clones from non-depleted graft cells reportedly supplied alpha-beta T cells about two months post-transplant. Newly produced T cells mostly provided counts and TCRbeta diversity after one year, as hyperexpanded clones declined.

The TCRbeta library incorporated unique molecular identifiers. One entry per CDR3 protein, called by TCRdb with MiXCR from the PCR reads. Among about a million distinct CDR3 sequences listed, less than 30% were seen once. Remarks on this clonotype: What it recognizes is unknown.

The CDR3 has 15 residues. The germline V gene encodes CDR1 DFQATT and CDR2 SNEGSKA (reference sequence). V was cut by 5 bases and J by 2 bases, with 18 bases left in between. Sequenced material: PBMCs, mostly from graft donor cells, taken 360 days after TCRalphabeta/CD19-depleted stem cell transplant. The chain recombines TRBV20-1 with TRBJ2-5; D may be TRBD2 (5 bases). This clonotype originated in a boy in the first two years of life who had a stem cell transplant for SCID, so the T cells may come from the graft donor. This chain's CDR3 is CSASPGPAGQETQYF. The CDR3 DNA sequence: TGCAGTGCTTCCCCGGGCCCCGCGGGTCAAGAGACCCAGTACTTC.